A single sample is the source of the 11 T cell receptor beta chains below, sequenced in a study of blood T cell repertoires in COVID-19. Method: immunoSEQ multiplex PCR; TCRdb's copy keeps in-frame clones and lacks some. In the table there are hundreds of thousands of clones, about 90% of which are singletons. The specimen sequenced was PBMCs or T cells enriched from blood (not recorded which). The receptors were sampled from a woman under 40 who had recovered from COVID-19.

The chain uses TRBV4-1 and TRBJ1-5, with TRBD1 as a possible D gene (6 bases). CDR3 length: 16 residues. V was shortened by 0 bases and J by 3 bases, with 12 bases between the two germline ends. Germline V gene lookup returns CDR1 MGHRA and CDR2 YSYEKL. CDR3 amino acids: CASSQDRTENNQPQHF. CDR3 coding DNA: TGCGCCAGCAGCCAAGATCGGACAGAGAACAATCAGCCCCAGCATTTT.

V gene TRBV12-3 or TRBV12-4 combines with J gene TRBJ1-2, with D perhaps TRBD1 (6 bases). The CDR3 totals 13 residues. Trimming removed 6 bases at V and 4 bases at J, with 12 bases between. DNA of the CDR3: TGTGCCAGCAGACGGACAGAAGCCTATGGCTACACCTTC. Translated, it gives CASRRTEAYGYTF.

The CDR3 nucleotides read TGCGCCAGCCGCCCCGCGGGGGGGGCCCAGTACGAGCAGTACTTC. The encoded protein is CASRPAGGAQYEQYF. The genes are TRBV23-1 and TRBJ2-7, with 9 bases aligning to TRBD2. TRBV23-1 is placed among ORFs of uncertain function. The CDR3 is made up of 15 amino acids. J was trimmed by 4 bases and V by 8 bases; bases with no gene match: 12.

The rearrangement links TRBV5-1 to TRBJ1-5; TRBD1 might be the D (5 bases). CDR1 SGHRS and CDR2 YFSETQ come from the germline V gene. V dropped 1 base and J dropped 6 bases, with 11 bases sitting between them. The CDR3 extends over 14 amino acids. The CDR3: CASSLPGDSQPQHF. The CDR3 nucleotides are TGCGCCAGCAGCTTGCCGGGGGACTCTCAGCCCCAGCATTTT. Combining the CDR3 with reference TRBV5-1 and TRBJ1-5 gives the whole variable domain KAGVTQTPRYLIKTRGQQVTLSCSPISGHRSVSWYQQTPGQGLQFLFEYFSETQRNKGNFPGRFSGRQFSNSRSEMNVSTLELGDSALYLCASSLPGDSQPQHFGDGTRLSIL.

The genes are TRBV2 and TRBJ2-3, with TRBD1 as a possible D gene (6 bases). This CDR3 region has 13 residues. V was pared by 8 bases and J by 0 bases, with 9 bases between. From germline, CDR1 is SNHLY and CDR2 FYNNEI. The CDR3 protein is CASQGKSTDTQYF. The CDR3 nucleotides read TGTGCCAGCCAGGGGAAAAGCACAGATACGCAGTATTTT.

On this clone: One junction end does not reproduce the germline sequence, and a read error may be involved. The rearrangement links TRBV6-5 to TRBJ1-1, with TRBD1 as a possible D gene (5 bases). This CDR3 spans 15 amino acids. The germline gives CDR1 MNHEY, CDR2 SVGAGI. The CDR3 loop is CASSDSGRGNTEAFF. CDR3 DNA: TGTGCCAGCAGTGACTCAGGGCGGGGAAACACTGAAGCTTTCTTT.

This clone occurred once. The chain links TRBV6-1 to TRBJ1-1; 7 bases are shared with TRBD1. Germline-derived CDR1 and CDR2 are MNHNS and SASEGT. V trimming: 2 bases; J trimming: 6 bases; junction bases outside the gene matches: 6. The CDR3 loop spans 14 amino acids. CDR3 in amino acids: CASSERRQGPEAFF. The CDR3 DNA is TGTGCCAGCAGTGAAAGGCGACAGGGCCCTGAAGCTTTCTTT.

The chain carries TRBV7-8 and TRBJ1-6; a weak D match, TRBD1 (5 bases). The CDR3 has 14 amino acids. CDR1 SGHVS and CDR2 FQNEAQ come from the germline V gene. The V end lost 3 bases, the J end lost 6 bases, and 9 bases lay between the germline ends. CDR3 DNA: TGTGCCAGCAGCTTGGTAAGGGGTAATTCACCCCTCCACTTT. Translation gives CASSLVRGNSPLHF. Complete variable domain (other parts from reference TRBV7-8 and TRBJ1-6): GAGVSQSPRYKVAKRGQDVALRCDPISGHVSLFWYQQALGQGPEFLTYFQNEAQLDKSGLPSDRFFAERPEGSVSTLKIQRTQQEDSAVYLCASSLVRGNSPLHFGNGTRLTVT.

This rearrangement joins TRBV28 to TRBJ1-2; D is perhaps TRBD1 (5 bases). The CDR3 length is 12 residues. The germline V gene encodes CDR1 MDHEN and CDR2 SYDVKM. Trimming pared 7 bases from V and 4 bases from J, leaving 10 bases between. The CDR3 protein is CASTDQGYGYTF. The CDR3 DNA reads as TGTGCCAGCACCGATCAGGGCTATGGCTACACCTTC.

The chain links TRBV10-3 to TRBJ1-2, with D possibly being TRBD1 (5 bases). The CDR3 is made up of 14 amino acids. V was cut by 6 bases and J by 9 bases, with 20 bases left in between. The germline V gene has CDR1 ENHRY and CDR2 SYGVKD. CDR3 in DNA: TGTGCCATCAGAGCCTCCCCGGGGGACGGGAGCTACACCTTC. Translation: CAIRASPGDGSYTF.

The rearrangement links TRBV4-1 to TRBJ2-7, with 7 bases lining up with TRBD2. J gave up 3 bases and V 0 bases, and 14 bases lay outside the gene matches. This CDR3 region has 18 residues. Germline lookup yields CDR1 MGHRA and CDR2 YSYEKL. CDR3 in amino acids: CASSQDRVLGGAGYEQYF. The CDR3 nucleotides are TGCGCCAGCAGCCAAGATAGGGTGCTGGGAGGGGCCGGCTACGAGCAGTACTTC.